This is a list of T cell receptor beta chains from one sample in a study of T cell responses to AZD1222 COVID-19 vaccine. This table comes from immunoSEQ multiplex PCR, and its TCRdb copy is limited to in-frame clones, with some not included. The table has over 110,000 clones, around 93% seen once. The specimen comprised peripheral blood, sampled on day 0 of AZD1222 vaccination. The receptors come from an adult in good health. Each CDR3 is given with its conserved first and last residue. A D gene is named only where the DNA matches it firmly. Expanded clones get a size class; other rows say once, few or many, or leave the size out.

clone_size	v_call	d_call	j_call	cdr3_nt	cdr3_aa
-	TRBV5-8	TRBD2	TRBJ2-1	TGTGCCAGCAGCTTTGGACTAGCGGGGGGAAGGGAAGAGCAGTTCTTC	CASSFGLAGGREEQFF
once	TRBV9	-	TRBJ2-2	TGTGCCAGCAGCGTAAGTGTCAGACAGACTAACACCGGGGAGCTGTTTTTT	CASSVSVRQTNTGELFF
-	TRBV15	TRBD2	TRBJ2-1	TGTGCCACCAGCAGATTAGCGGGAGGGATTGAGCAGTTCTTC	CATSRLAGGIEQFF
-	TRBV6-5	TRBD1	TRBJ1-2	TGTGCCAGCGGAGACAGGGGGCAGCTCTATGGCTACACCTTC	CASGDRGQLYGYTF
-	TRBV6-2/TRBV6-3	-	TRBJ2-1	TGTGCCAGCAGTTACTTTGAGGTAGCGGCCTACAATGAGCAGTTCTTC	CASSYFEVAAYNEQFF
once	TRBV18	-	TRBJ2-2	TGTGCCAGCTCACTCGGGAGCGCCGCGAACACCGGGGAGCTGTTTTTT	CASSLGSAANTGELFF
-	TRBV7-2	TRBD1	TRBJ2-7	TGTGCCAGCAGCTGGACAGGGGGCGACCTAAGCTCCTACGAGCAGTACTTC	CASSWTGGDLSSYEQYF
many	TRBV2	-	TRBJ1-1	TGTGCCAGCAGGGAGGTCGACACTGAAGCTTTCTTT	CASREVDTEAFF
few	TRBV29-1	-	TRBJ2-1	TGCAGCGTTGTGGGGTCAGGGGGGGGACTAACCTACAATGAGCAGTTCTTC	CSVVGSGGGLTYNEQFF
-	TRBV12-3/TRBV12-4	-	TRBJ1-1	TGTGCCAGCAGTCCTGTGTGGGGAGGTGAAGCTTTCTTT	CASSPVWGGEAFF
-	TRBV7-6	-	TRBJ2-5	TGTGCCAGCAGCTTAATAAGACAGTCGCAAGAGACCCAGTACTTC	CASSLIRQSQETQYF
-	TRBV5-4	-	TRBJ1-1	TGTGCCAGCAGCTTTGGGGCTACACCACCTGAAGCTTTCTTT	CASSFGATPPEAFF
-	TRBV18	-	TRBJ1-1	TGTGCCAGCCGCGATGAGATGAACACTGAAGCTTTCTTT	CASRDEMNTEAFF
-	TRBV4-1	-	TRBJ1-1	TGCGCCAGCAGCCAAGAGGGAGGGGGGTCCAACACTGAAGCTTTCTTT	CASSQEGGGSNTEAFF
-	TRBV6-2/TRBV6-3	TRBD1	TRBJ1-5	TGTGCCAGCAGTTACGTTGGACAGGGGGCCGTTCAGCCCCAGCATTTT	CASSYVGQGAVQPQHF
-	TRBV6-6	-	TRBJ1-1	TGTGCCAGCAGTTACTCGGGGATTGCACTGGGAGCTTTCTTT	CASSYSGIALGAFF
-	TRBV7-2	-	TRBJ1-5	TGTGCCAGCAGCTTGGGGTCAGGGGCCGGCAATCAGCCCCAGCATTTT	CASSLGSGAGNQPQHF
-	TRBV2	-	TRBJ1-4	TGTGCCAGCAATGGGGGTGTCGAAAAACTGTTTTTT	CASNGGVEKLFF
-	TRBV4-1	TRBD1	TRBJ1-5	TGCGCCAGCAGCCAAGGCGAGGGACAGAACAATCAGCCCCAGCATTTT	CASSQGEGQNNQPQHF
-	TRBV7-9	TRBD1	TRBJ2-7	TGTGCCAGCAGCTTTACCGGGACAGGGGGGATCCACGAGCAGTACTTC	CASSFTGTGGIHEQYF
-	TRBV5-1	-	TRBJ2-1	TGCGCCAGCAGCGTCGACAGAAACTACAATGAGCAGTTCTTC	CASSVDRNYNEQFF
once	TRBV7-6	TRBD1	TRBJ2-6	TGTGCCAGCAGCCTAGGACAGGCGGGTTCGACTGGGGCCAACGTCCTGACTTTC	CASSLGQAGSTGANVLTF
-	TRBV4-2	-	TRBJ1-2	TGTGCCAGCATGATAGGAGGGACCGATGCCAACTATGGCTACACCTTC	CASMIGGTDANYGYTF
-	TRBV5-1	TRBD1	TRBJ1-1	TGCGCCAGCAGCTCGGGTGACAGGGGAACTGAAGCTTTCTTT	CASSSGDRGTEAFF
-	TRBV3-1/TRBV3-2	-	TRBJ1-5	TGTGCCAGCAGCCTTCGTAATAGCAATCAGCCCCAGCATTTT	CASSLRNSNQPQHF
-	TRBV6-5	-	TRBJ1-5	TGTGCCAGCACCCGTTATACCGGGGATCAGCCCCAGCATTTT	CASTRYTGDQPQHF
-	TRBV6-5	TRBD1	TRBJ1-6	TGTGCCACCACGGGGCCGACAGGGGAAGGTTCACCCCTCCACTTT	CATTGPTGEGSPLHF
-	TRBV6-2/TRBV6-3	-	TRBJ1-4	TGTGCCAGCGGCCAAGGGGCTGAAAAACTGTTTTTT	CASGQGAEKLFF
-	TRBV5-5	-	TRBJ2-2	TGTGCCAGCAGCCCTAGGGCGAACACCGGGGAGCTGTTTTTT	CASSPRANTGELFF
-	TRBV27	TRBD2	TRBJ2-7	TGTGCCAGCAGCGGGAGGGCCTCCCACGAGCAGTACTTC	CASSGRASHEQYF
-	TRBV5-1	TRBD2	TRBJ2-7	TGCGCCAGCAGCTTGCTGGCGGGAGCCCGAGAGCAGTACTTC	CASSLLAGAREQYF
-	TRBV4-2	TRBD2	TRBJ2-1	TGTGCCAGCAGCCAAGGAGCGGGAGATATCAATGAGCAGTTCTTC	CASSQGAGDINEQFF
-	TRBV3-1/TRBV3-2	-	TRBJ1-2	TGTGCCAGCAGCCAAATCCAGTACTATGGCTACACCTTC	CASSQIQYYGYTF
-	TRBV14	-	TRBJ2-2	TGTGCCAGCAGACAATCGGGGGGCCATTCAACCGGGGAGCTGTTTTTT	CASRQSGGHSTGELFF
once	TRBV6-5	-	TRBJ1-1	TGTGCCAGCAGTTACTCTTCAGGGGCGGGCACTGAAGCTTTCTTT	CASSYSSGAGTEAFF
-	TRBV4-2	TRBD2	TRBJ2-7	TGTGCCAGCAGCCAAGACCCCGAGGGGAGCGGGGCATCCTACGAGCAGTACTTC	CASSQDPEGSGASYEQYF
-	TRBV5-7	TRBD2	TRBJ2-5	TGTGCCAGCAGCGCGAAAAAGAGGGGCGGGAGAAGTGAGACCCAGTACTTC	CASSAKKRGGRSETQYF
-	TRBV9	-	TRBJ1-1	TGTGCCAGCAGCCCGGAGACAGCGAACACTGAAGCTTTCTTT	CASSPETANTEAFF
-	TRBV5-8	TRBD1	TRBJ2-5	TGTGCCAGCAGCTTGGGCCAGACAGGGGGGTACCAAGAGACCCAGTACTTC	CASSLGQTGGYQETQYF
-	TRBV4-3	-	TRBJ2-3	TGCGCCAGCAGCCAAGAAGCGGGCCCAGCCCTTAGCACAGATACGCAGTATTTT	CASSQEAGPALSTDTQYF
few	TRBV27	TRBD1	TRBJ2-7	TGTGCCAGCAGTCCCTCCCGGGACAGTGGATACGAGCAGTACTTC	CASSPSRDSGYEQYF
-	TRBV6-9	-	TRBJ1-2	TGTGCCAGCAGTTCCCTAGGGGGGTTGGATGGCTACACCTTC	CASSSLGGLDGYTF
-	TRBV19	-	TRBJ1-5	TGTGCCAGTAGTATATCGGGCCAGGGGAACAATCAGCCCCAGCATTTT	CASSISGQGNNQPQHF
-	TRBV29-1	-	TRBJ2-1	TGCAGCGTCGCAATACAGGGCCCCTACAATGAGCAGTTCTTC	CSVAIQGPYNEQFF
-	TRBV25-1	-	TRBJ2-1	TGTGCCAGCAGTGGACCTTACAATGAGCAGTTCTTC	CASSGPYNEQFF
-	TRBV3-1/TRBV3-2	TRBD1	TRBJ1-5	TGTGCCAGCAGCCAAAGGGGACAGAACAATCAGCCCCAGCATTTT	CASSQRGQNNQPQHF
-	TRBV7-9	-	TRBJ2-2	TGTGCCAGCAGCCTCCGGGGGCCCGACACCGGGGAGCTGTTTTTT	CASSLRGPDTGELFF
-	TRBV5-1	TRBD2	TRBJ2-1	TGCGCCAGCAGCTTGTCACTAGCGGTGAACAATGAGCAGTTCTTC	CASSLSLAVNNEQFF
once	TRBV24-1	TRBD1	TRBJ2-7	TGTGCCACCAGTGAGGGGGGACAGGGTAGTTCCTACGAGCAGTACTTC	CATSEGGQGSSYEQYF
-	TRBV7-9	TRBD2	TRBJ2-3	TGTGCCAGCAGCTTCGAGCGGGGGGGCCCAGATACGCAGTATTTT	CASSFERGGPDTQYF
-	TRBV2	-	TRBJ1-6	TGTGCCAGCAGGGGGGAGGATCTCGCGCCCCTCCACTTT	CASRGEDLAPLHF
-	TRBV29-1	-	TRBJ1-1	TGCAGCGGAAGGCCAGACGGATTGAACACTGAAGCTTTCTTT	CSGRPDGLNTEAFF
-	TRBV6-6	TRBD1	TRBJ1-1	TGTGCCAGCAGTTCGGACAGGGGGCCGGCTTTCTTT	CASSSDRGPAFF
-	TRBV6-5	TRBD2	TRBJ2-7	TGTGCCAGCAGTTACGGGGGGACTAGCGGATTCTACGAGCAGTACTTC	CASSYGGTSGFYEQYF
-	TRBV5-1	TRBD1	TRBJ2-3	TGCGCCAGCAGCACCAGGGACAGAAGCACAGATACGCAGTATTTT	CASSTRDRSTDTQYF